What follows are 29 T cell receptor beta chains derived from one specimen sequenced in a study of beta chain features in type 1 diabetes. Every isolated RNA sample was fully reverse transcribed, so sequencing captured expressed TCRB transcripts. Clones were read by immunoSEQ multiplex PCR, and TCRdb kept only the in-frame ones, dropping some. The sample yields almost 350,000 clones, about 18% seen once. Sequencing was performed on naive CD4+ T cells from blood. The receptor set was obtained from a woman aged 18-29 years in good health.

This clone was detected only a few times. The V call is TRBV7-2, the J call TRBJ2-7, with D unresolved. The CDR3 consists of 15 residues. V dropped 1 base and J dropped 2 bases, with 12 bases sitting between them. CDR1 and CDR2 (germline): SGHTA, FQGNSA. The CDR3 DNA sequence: TGTGCCAGCAGCTTAGGACCCGCTAGGACCTACGAGCAGTACTTC. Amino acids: CASSLGPARTYEQYF.

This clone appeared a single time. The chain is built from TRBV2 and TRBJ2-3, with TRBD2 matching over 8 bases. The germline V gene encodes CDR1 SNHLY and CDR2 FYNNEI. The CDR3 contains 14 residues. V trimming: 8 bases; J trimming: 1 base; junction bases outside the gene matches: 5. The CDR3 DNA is TGTGCCAGCGGCGGGCGGGGGGGCACAGATACGCAGTATTTT. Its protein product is CASGGRGGTDTQYF.

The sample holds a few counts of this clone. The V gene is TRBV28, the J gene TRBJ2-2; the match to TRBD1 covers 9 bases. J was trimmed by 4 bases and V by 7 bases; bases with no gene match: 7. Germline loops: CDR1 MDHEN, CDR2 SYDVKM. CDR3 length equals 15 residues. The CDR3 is CASTHRGQGTGELFF. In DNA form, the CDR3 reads TGTGCCAGCACTCATAGGGGACAGGGCACCGGGGAGCTGTTTTTT.

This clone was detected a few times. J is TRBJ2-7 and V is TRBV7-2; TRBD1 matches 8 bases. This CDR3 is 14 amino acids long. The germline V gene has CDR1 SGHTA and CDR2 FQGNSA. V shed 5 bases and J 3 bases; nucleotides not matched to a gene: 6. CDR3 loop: CASSPPDRDYEQYF. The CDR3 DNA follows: TGTGCCAGCAGCCCGCCGGACAGGGACTACGAGCAGTACTTC.

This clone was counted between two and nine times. As DNA, the CDR3 is TGCGCCAGCAGCCCAGGGAGTCTAGCGGACCAAGAGACCCAGTACTTC. It codes for CASSPGSLADQETQYF. V is TRBV5-1 and J is TRBJ2-5; 7 bases fit TRBD2. Trimming at V came to 4 bases and at J to 0 bases, leaving 9 bases not matched to a gene. The CDR3 contains 16 residues. Germline CDR1 is SGHRS and CDR2 is YFSETQ. The full variable domain, completed using reference TRBV5-1 and TRBJ2-5, is KAGVTQTPRYLIKTRGQQVTLSCSPISGHRSVSWYQQTPGQGLQFLFEYFSETQRNKGNFPGRFSGRQFSNSRSEMNVSTLELGDSALYLCASSPGSLADQETQYFGPGTRLLVL.

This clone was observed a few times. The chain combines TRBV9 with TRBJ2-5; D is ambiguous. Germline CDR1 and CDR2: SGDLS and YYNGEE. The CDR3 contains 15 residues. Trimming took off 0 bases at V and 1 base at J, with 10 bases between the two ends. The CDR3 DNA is TGTGCCAGCAGCGTAGCAGTGGGCATCCAAGAGACCCAGTACTTC. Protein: CASSVAVGIQETQYF.

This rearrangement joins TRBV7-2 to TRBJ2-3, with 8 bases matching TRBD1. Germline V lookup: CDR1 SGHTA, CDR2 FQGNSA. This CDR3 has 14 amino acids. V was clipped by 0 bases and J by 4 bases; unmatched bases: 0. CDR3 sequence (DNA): TGTGCCAGCAGCTTAGCGGACAGGGCAGATACGCAGTATTTT. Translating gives CASSLADRADTQYF.

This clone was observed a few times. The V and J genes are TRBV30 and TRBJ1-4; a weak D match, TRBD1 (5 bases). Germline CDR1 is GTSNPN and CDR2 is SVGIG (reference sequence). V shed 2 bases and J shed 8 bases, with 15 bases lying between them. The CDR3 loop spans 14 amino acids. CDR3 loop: CAWSRGELEEKLFF. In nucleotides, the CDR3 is TGTGCCTGGAGTCGGGGGGAATTGGAGGAAAAACTGTTTTTT.

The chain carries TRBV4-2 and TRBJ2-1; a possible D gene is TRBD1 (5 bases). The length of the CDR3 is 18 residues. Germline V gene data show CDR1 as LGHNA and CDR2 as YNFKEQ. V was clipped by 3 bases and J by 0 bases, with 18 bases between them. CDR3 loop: CASSQVWLRGSSYNEQFF. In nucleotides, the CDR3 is TGTGCCAGCAGCCAGGTTTGGTTAAGGGGCAGCTCCTACAATGAGCAGTTCTTC.

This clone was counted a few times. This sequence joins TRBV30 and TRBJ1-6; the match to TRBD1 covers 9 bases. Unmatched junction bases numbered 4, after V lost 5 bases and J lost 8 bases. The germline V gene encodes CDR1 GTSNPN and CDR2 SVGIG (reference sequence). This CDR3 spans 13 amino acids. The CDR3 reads CAWATGGDSPLHF. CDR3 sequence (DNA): TGTGCCTGGGCGACAGGGGGGGATTCACCCCTCCACTTT.

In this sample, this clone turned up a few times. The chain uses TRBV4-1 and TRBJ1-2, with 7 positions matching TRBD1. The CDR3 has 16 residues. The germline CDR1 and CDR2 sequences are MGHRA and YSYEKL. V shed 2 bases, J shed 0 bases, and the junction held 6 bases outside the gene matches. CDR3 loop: CASSQPRQGPNYGYTF. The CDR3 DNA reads TGCGCCAGCAGCCAACCCCGACAGGGACCTAACTATGGCTACACCTTC.

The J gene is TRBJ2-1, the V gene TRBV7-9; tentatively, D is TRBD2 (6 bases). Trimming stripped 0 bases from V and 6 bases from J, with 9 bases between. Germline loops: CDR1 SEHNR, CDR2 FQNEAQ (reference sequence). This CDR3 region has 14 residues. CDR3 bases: TGTGCCAGCAGCTTAGCCGCGGGAACCAATGAGCAGTTCTTC. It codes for CASSLAAGTNEQFF. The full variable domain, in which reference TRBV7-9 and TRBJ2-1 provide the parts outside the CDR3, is DTGVSQNPRHKITKRGQNVTFRCDPISEHNRLYWYRQTLGQGPEFLTYFQNEAQLEKSRLLSDRFSAERPKGSFSTLEIQRTEQGDSAMYLCASSLAAGTNEQFFGPGTRLTVL.

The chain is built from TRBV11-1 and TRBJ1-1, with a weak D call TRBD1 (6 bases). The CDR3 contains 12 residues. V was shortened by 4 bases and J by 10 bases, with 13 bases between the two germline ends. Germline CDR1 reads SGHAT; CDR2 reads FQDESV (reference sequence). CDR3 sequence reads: CASSSTGSVAFF. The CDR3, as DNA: TGTGCCAGCAGCTCCACAGGGTCGGTAGCTTTCTTT.

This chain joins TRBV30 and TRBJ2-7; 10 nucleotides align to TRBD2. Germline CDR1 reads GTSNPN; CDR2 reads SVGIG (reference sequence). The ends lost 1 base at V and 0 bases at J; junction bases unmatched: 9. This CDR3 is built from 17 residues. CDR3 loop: CAWSGGTSAMSSYEQYF. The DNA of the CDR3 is TGTGCCTGGAGTGGGGGGACTAGCGCAATGAGCTCCTACGAGCAGTACTTC.

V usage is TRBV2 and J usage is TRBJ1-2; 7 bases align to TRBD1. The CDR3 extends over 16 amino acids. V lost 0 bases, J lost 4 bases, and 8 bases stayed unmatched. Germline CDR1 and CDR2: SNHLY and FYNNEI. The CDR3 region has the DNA TGTGCCAGCAGTGAAGCCCACAGGGGCGCGGGCTATGGCTACACCTTC. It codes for CASSEAHRGAGYGYTF.

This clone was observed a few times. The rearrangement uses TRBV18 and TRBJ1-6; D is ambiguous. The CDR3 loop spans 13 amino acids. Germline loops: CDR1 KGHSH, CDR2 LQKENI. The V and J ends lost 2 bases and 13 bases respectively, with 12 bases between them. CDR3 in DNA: TGTGCCAGCTCACCAAATCTAGACCCGCCCCTCCACTTT. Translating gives CASSPNLDPPLHF.

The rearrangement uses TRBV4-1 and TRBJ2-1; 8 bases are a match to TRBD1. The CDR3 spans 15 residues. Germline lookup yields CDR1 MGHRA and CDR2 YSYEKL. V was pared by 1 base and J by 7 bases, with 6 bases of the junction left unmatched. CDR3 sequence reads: CASSQVWTGNNEQFF. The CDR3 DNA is TGCGCCAGCAGCCAAGTTTGGACAGGGAATAATGAGCAGTTCTTC.

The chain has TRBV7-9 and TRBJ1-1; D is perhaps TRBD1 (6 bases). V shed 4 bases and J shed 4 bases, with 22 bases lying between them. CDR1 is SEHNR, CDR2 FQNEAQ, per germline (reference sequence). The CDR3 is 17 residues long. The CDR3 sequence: CASSSILGGGVGTEAFF. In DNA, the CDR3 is TGTGCCAGCAGCTCCATCCTTGGGGGGGGCGTGGGCACTGAAGCTTTCTTT.

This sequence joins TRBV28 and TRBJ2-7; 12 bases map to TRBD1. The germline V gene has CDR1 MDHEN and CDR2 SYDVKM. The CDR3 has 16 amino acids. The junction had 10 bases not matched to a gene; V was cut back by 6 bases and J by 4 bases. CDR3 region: CASSPTGTGGYYEQYF. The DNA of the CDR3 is TGTGCCAGCAGCCCAACCGGGACAGGGGGCTATTACGAGCAGTACTTC.

CDR3 protein: CASSLLATEQFF. CDR3 sequence (DNA): TGTGCCAGCAGCTTACTAGCGACTGAGCAGTTCTTC. The V and J genes are TRBV7-9 and TRBJ2-1; D perhaps matches TRBD2 (6 bases). The CDR3 spans 12 residues. In germline, CDR1 is SEHNR, CDR2 FQNEAQ (reference sequence). V was trimmed by 2 bases and J by 9 bases, leaving 8 bases between them.

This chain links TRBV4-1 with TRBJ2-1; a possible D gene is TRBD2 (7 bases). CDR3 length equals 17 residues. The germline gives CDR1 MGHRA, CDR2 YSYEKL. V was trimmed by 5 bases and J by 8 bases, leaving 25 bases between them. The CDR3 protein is CASSVPRRGPSSHEQFF. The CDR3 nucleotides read TGCGCCAGCAGCGTACCTCGGCGGGGGCCTTCTTCCCATGAGCAGTTCTTC.

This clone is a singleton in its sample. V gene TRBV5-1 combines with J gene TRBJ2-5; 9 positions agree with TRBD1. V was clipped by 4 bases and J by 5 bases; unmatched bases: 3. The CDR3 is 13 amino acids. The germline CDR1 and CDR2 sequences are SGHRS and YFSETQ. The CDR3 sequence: CASSRTGEETQYF. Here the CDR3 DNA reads TGCGCCAGCAGCAGGACAGGGGAGGAGACCCAGTACTTC.

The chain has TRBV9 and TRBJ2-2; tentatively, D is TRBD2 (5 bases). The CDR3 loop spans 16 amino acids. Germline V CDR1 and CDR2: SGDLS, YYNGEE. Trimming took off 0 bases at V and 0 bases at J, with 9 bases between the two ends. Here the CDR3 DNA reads TGTGCCAGCAGCGTAGTAGGGAGTCCGAACACCGGGGAGCTGTTTTTT. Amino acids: CASSVVGSPNTGELFF. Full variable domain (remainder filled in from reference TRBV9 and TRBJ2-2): DSGVTQTPKHLITATGQRVTLRCSPRSGDLSVYWYQQSLDQGLQFLIQYYNGEERAKGNILERFSAQQFPDLHSELNLSSLELGDSALYFCASSVVGSPNTGELFFGEGSRLTVL.

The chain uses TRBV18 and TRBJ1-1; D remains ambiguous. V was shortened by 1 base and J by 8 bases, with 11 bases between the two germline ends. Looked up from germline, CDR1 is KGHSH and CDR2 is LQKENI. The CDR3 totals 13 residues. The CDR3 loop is CASSPQGENEAFF. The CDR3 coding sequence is TGTGCCAGCTCACCACAGGGAGAGAACGAAGCTTTCTTT.

Here the CDR3 reads CASSPWREGRSGEQYF. The CDR3 DNA reads TGTGCCAGCAGCCCATGGCGGGAGGGCCGATCGGGCGAGCAGTACTTC. The chain links TRBV25-1 to TRBJ2-7; the match to TRBD2 covers 9 bases. The CDR3 has 16 amino acids. J was trimmed by 6 bases and V by 6 bases; bases with no gene match: 15. Germline V gives CDR1 MGHDK, CDR2 SYGVNS.

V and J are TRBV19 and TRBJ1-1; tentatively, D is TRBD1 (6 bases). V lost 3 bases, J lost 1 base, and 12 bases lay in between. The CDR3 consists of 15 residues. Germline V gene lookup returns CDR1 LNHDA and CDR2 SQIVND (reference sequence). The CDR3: CASSIPGTRNTEAFF. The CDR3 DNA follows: TGTGCCAGTAGTATTCCCGGGACAAGGAACACTGAAGCTTTCTTT.

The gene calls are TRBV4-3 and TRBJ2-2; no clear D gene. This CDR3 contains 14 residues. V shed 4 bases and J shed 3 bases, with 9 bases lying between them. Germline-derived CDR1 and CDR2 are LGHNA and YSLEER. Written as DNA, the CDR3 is TGCGCCAGCAGCCTCCGTTTAGACACCGGGGAGCTGTTTTTT. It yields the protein CASSLRLDTGELFF.

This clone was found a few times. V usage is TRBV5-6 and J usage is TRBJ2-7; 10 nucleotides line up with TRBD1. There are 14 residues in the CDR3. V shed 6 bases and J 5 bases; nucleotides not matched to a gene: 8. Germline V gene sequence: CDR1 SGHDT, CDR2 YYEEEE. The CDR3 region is CASNQRQGADEQYF. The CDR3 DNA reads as TGTGCCAGCAACCAACGACAGGGGGCAGACGAGCAGTACTTC.

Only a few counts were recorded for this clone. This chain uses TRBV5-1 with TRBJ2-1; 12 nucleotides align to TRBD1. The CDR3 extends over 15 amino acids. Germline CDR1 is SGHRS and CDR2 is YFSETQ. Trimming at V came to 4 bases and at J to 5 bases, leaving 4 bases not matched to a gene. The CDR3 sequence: CASSPGQGADNEQFF. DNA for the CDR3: TGCGCCAGCAGCCCGGGACAGGGGGCCGACAATGAGCAGTTCTTC.